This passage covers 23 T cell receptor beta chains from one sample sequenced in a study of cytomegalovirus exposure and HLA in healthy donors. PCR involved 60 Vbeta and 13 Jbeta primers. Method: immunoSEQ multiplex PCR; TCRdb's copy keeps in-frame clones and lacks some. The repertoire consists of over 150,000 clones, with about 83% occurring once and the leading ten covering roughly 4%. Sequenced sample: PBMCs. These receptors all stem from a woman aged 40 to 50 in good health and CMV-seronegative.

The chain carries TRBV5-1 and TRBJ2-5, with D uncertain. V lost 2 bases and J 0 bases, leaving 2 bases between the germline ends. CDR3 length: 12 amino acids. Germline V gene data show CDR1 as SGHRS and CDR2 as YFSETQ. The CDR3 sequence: CASSFNQETQYF. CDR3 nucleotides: TGCGCCAGCAGCTTTAACCAAGAGACCCAGTACTTC.

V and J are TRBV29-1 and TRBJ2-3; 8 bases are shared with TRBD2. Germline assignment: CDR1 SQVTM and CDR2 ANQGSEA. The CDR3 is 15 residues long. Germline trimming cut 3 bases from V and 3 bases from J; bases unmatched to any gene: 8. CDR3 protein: CSVEPRLARTDTQYF. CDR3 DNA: TGCAGCGTTGAGCCGCGACTAGCGAGAACAGATACGCAGTATTTT.

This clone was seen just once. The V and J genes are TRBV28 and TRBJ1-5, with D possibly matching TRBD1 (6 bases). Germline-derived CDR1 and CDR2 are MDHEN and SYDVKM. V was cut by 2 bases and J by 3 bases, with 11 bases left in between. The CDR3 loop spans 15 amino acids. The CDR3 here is CASSLRTGNNQPQHF. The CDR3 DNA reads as TGTGCCAGCAGTTTACGCACAGGGAACAATCAGCCCCAGCATTTT.

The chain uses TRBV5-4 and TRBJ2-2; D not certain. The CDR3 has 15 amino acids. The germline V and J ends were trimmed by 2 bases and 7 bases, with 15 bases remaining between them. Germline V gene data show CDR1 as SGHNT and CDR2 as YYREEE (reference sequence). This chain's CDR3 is CASSFGGPSGGELFF. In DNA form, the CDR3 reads TGTGCCAGCAGCTTCGGTGGCCCCTCAGGCGGGGAGCTGTTTTTT.

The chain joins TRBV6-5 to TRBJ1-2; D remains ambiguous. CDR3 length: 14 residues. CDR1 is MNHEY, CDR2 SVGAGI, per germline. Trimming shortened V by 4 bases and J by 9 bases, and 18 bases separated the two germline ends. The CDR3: CASSSPLDPARYTF. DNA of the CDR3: TGTGCCAGCAGTTCGCCGCTAGACCCCGCCCGCTACACCTTC.

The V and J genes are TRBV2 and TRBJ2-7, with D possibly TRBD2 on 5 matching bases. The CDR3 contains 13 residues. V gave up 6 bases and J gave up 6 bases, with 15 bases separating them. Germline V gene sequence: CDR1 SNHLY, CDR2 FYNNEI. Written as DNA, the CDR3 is TGTGCCAGCAGAGCCCTACCGGCGGGCGAGCAGTACTTC. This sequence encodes CASRALPAGEQYF.

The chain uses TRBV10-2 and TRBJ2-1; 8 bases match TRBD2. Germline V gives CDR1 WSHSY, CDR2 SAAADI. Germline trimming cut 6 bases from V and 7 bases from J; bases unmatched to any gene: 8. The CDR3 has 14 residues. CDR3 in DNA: TGCGCCAGCAGCGCCAGCGGGAGATTGAATGAGCAGTTCTTC. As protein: CASSASGRLNEQFF.

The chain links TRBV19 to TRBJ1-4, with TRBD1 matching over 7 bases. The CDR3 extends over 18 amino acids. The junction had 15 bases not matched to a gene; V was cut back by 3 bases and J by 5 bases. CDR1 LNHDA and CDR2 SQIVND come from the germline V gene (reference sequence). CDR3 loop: CASSIGPRTHRGNEKLFF. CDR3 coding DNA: TGTGCCAGTAGTATCGGCCCCCGTACCCACAGGGGAAATGAAAAACTGTTTTTT.

The CDR3 loop is CASSPGSNEQFF. The CDR3 bases are TGTGCCAGCAGTCCCGGGTCCAATGAGCAGTTCTTC. This sequence joins TRBV6-6 and TRBJ2-1; D gene unclear. The CDR3 is 12 amino acids. Germline V gene data show CDR1 as MNHNY and CDR2 as SVGAGI (reference sequence). V shed 5 bases and J shed 6 bases, with 8 bases lying between them.

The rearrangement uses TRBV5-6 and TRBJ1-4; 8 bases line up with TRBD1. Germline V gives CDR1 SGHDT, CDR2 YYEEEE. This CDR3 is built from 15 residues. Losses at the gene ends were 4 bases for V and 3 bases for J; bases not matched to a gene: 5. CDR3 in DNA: TGTGCCAGCAGCACACCAGGGGGCTCTAATGAAAAACTGTTTTTT. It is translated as CASSTPGGSNEKLFF.

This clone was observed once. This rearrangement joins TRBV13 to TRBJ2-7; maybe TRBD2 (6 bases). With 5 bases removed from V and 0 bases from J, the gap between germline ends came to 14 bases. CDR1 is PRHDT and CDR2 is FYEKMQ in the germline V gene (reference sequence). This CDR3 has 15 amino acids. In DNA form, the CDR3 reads TGTGCCAGCAGCCCCCGTCGGCGGGACTCCTACGAGCAGTACTTC. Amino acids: CASSPRRRDSYEQYF.

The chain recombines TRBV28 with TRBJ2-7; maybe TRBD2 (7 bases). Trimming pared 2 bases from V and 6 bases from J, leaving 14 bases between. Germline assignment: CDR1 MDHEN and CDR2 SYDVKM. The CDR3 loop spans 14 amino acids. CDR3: CASSLGGGPIEQYF. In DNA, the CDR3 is TGTGCCAGCAGTTTAGGGGGGGGGCCCATCGAGCAGTACTTC.

CDR3 DNA: TGTGCCAGCAGCTTAAGTTCGGGATACGAGCAGTACTTC. Translation gives CASSLSSGYEQYF. J is TRBJ2-7 and V is TRBV7-6; weak D call: TRBD2 (5 bases). CDR1 is SGHVS, CDR2 FNYEAQ, per germline. The CDR3 totals 13 residues. Trimming pared 2 bases from V and 4 bases from J, leaving 9 bases between. The variable domain in full, with the rest retrieved from reference TRBV7-6 and TRBJ2-7, is GAGVSQSPRYKVTKRGQDVALRCDPISGHVSLYWYRQALGQGPEFLTYFNYEAQQDKSGLPNDRFSAERPEGSISTLTIQRTEQRDSAMYRCASSLSSGYEQYFGPGTRLTVT.

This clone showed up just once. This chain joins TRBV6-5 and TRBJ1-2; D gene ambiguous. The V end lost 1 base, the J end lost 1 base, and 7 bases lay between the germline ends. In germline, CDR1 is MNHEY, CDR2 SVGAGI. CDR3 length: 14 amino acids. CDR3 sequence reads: CASSYFSVNYGYTF. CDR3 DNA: TGTGCCAGCAGTTACTTCTCGGTTAACTATGGCTACACCTTC.

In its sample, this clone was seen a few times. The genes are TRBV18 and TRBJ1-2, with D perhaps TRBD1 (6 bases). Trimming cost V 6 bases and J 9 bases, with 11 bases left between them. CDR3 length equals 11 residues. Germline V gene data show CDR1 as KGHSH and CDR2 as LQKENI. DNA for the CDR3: TGTGCCAGCTCGGTACAGGGACGCTACACCTTC. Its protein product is CASSVQGRYTF.

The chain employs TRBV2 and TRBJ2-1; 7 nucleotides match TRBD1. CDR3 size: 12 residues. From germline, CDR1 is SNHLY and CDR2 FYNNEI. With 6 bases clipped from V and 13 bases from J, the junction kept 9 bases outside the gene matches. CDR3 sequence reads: CASRTDRADQFF. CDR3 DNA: TGTGCCAGCAGGACCGACAGGGCCGACCAGTTCTTC.

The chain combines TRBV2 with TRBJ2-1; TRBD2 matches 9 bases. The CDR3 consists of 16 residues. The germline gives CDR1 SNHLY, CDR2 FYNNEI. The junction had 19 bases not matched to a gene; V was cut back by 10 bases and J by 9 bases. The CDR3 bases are TGTGCCACGGATCCGGGACTAGCAATTTCAGGGGTTGAGCAGTTCTTC. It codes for CATDPGLAISGVEQFF.

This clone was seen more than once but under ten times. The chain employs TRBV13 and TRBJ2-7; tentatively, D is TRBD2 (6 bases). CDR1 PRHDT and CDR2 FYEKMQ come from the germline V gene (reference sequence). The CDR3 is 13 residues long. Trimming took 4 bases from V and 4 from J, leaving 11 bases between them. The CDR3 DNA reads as TGTGCCAGCAGCTCCGCGGGACCTTACGAGCAGTACTTC. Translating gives CASSSAGPYEQYF. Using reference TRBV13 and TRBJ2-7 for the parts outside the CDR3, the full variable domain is AAGVIQSPRHLIKEKRETATLKCYPIPRHDTVYWYQQGPGQDPQFLISFYEKMQSDKGSIPDRFSAQQFSDYHSELNMSSLELGDSALYFCASSSAGPYEQYFGPGTRLTVT.

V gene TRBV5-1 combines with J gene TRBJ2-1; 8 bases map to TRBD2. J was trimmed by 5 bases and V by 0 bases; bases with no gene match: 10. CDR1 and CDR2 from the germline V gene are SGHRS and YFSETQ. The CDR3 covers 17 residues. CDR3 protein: CASSLVPSSGLNNEQFF. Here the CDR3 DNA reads TGCGCCAGCAGCTTGGTACCCTCTAGCGGGCTGAACAATGAGCAGTTCTTC.

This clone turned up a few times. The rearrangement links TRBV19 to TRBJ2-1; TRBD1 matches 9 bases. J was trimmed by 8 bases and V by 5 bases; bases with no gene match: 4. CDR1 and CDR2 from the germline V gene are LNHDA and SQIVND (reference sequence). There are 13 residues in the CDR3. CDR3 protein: CASSPGTGYEQFF. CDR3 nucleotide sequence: TGTGCCAGTAGTCCCGGGACAGGGTATGAGCAGTTCTTC.

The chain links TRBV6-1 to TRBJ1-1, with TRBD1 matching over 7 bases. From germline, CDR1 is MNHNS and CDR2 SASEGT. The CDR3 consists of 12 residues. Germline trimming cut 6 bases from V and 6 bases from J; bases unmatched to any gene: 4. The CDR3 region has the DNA TGTGCCAGCAGCAGACAGGGTGCTGAAGCTTTCTTT. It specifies CASSRQGAEAFF.

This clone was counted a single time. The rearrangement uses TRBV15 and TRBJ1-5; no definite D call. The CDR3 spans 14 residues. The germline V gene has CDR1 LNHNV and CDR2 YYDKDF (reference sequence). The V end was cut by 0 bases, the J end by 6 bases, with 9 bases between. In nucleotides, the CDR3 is TGTGCCACCAGCAGAGAGCGGCTGGGTCAGCCCCAGCATTTT. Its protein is CATSRERLGQPQHF.

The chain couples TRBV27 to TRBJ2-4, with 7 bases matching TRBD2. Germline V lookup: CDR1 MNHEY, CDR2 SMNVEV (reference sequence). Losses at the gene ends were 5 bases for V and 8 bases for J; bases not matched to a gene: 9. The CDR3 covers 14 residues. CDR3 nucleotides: TGTGCCAGCAGTAGTTCCTCGGGGGGACACATTCAGTACTTC. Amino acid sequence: CASSSSSGGHIQYF.